The next 3 T cell receptor beta chains were all read from a single sample in a study of cytomegalovirus exposure and HLA in healthy donors. The table came from immunoSEQ multiplex PCR; TCRdb's copy has only in-frame clones and leaves some out. The sample consists of fewer than 120,000 clones, around nine tenths of them appearing once. The sequencing input was PBMCs. The receptor set was obtained from a woman aged 18-29 years in good health and CMV-seronegative.

The rearrangement uses TRBV5-4 and TRBJ2-7; tentatively, D is TRBD2 (6 bases). This CDR3 is 13 amino acids long. Per the germline V gene, CDR1 is SGHNT and CDR2 is YYREEE (reference sequence). V was clipped by 6 bases and J by 3 bases, with 13 bases between them. CDR3 bases: TGTGCCAGCACCCGGGACGGGGGCTACGAGCAGTACTTC. Translated: CASTRDGGYEQYF. The entire variable domain, with the rest obtained from reference TRBV5-4 and TRBJ2-7, is as follows: ETGVTQSPTHLIKTRGQQVTLRCSSQSGHNTVSWYQQALGQGPQFIFQYYREEENGRGNFPPRFSGLQFPNYSSELNVNALELDDSALYLCASTRDGGYEQYFGPGTRLTVT.

V usage is TRBV30 and J usage is TRBJ2-4; D possibly corresponds to TRBD1 (5 bases). Germline-derived CDR1 and CDR2 are GTSNPN and SVGIG (reference sequence). This CDR3 comprises 15 residues. CDR3 residues: CAYTPPGQRKNIQYF. CDR3 nucleotide sequence: TGTGCTTACACCCCCCCCGGACAAAGAAAAAACATTCAGTACTTC.

The table lists this clone with a count of one. The rearrangement links TRBV10-2 to TRBJ2-1; TRBD1 aligns across 8 bases. This CDR3 contains 15 residues. Germline V CDR1 and CDR2: WSHSY, SAAADI. The ends lost 4 bases at V and 6 bases at J; junction bases unmatched: 8. In DNA, the CDR3 is TGCGCCAGCAGTGTAGACAGGGGAAGGTTCAATGAGCAGTTCTTC. This translates into CASSVDRGRFNEQFF.